The 26 T cell receptor beta chains in this list originate from one sample, sequenced in a study of CD8 T cells in Susac syndrome. Random hexamers served to reverse transcribe about 0.45 to 1 ug RNA. TCRdb independently ran MiXCR on the immunoSEQ multiplex PCR reads; one entry per CDR3 protein. The data contain some 190,000 distinct CDR3 sequences, less than 95% of them singletons. The sequencing sample was made of CD4+ T cells from PBMCs. Every receptor here comes from a human donor in good health.

The CDR3 DNA sequence: TGTGCCAGCAGCAGGTTCGGTTCCAATCAGCCCCAGCATTTT. This codes for CASSRFGSNQPQHF. The rearrangement links TRBV7-2 to TRBJ1-5; no clear D gene. There are 14 residues in the CDR3. Germline CDR1 and CDR2: SGHTA and FQGNSA. Trimming left V 5 bases short and J 3 bases short, with 11 bases between.

The chain employs TRBV29-1 and TRBJ1-1; possible D gene TRBD1, 5 bases. Trimming shortened V by 5 bases and J by 7 bases, and 14 bases separated the two germline ends. Germline V lookup: CDR1 SQVTM, CDR2 ANQGSEA. The CDR3 loop spans 12 amino acids. CDR3 coding DNA: TGCAGCGTTCAAACTGTAGGGGTTGAAGCTTTCTTT. It codes for CSVQTVGVEAFF.

The genes are TRBV19 and TRBJ2-2; tentatively, D is TRBD1 (6 bases). The germline gives CDR1 LNHDA, CDR2 SQIVND (reference sequence). CDR3 length equals 16 residues. V lost 3 bases and J 4 bases, leaving 15 bases between the germline ends. The CDR3 bases are TGTGCCAGTAGTATTGTCAGGGGCCGACGCACCGGGGAGCTGTTTTTT. Translation: CASSIVRGRRTGELFF.

This clonotype is a singleton in its sample. V usage is TRBV27 and J usage is TRBJ2-3, with a possible D match to TRBD1 (5 bases). Between the trimmed V and J ends, which lost 2 bases and 3 bases, there was a span of 12 bases. The CDR3 has 15 amino acids. Germline V CDR1 and CDR2: MNHEY, SMNVEV (reference sequence). The CDR3 DNA reads as TGTGCCAGCAGTTTAGATCAGGGAAGGACAGATACGCAGTATTTT. Translating it yields CASSLDQGRTDTQYF.

The J gene is TRBJ2-5, the V gene TRBV7-9, with D perhaps matching TRBD2 (5 bases). CDR3 size: 13 residues. Trimming removed 8 bases from V and 5 bases from J, with 15 bases in between. Germline V gene data show CDR1 as SEHNR and CDR2 as FQNEAQ (reference sequence). CDR3: CASGRLGGETQYF. The CDR3 DNA follows: TGTGCCAGCGGACGACTGGGCGGGGAGACCCAGTACTTC.

This chain connects TRBV9 to TRBJ2-5, with 10 bases identical to TRBD2. Germline V gene sequence: CDR1 SGDLS, CDR2 YYNGEE. V lost 2 bases and J lost 4; bases outside the gene matches: 2. The CDR3 spans 14 residues. The CDR3 nucleotides read TGTGCCAGCAGCGTCCTAGCGGGAGCAGAGACCCAGTACTTC. Protein: CASSVLAGAETQYF.

The chain links TRBV2 to TRBJ2-5; 9 nucleotides line up with TRBD1. J gave up 7 bases and V 5 bases, and 11 bases lay outside the gene matches. CDR1 SNHLY and CDR2 FYNNEI come from the germline V gene. The CDR3 is 15 amino acids. The CDR3 spells CASSWDRDVSGTQYF. DNA of the CDR3: TGTGCCAGCAGTTGGGACAGGGATGTTTCTGGGACCCAGTACTTC.

This sequence joins TRBV6-6 and TRBJ2-7, with D maybe TRBD2 (6 bases). The CDR3 has 15 amino acids. The germline V gene has CDR1 MNHNY and CDR2 SVGAGI (reference sequence). Trimming pared 2 bases from V and 5 bases from J, leaving 16 bases between. This CDR3 is CASSYAATRGDEQYF. The CDR3, as DNA: TGTGCCAGCAGTTACGCGGCGACTAGAGGGGACGAGCAGTACTTC.

The V gene is TRBV28, the J gene TRBJ2-3; 9 bases agree with TRBD1. Germline CDR1 reads MDHEN; CDR2 reads SYDVKM. The CDR3 has 15 amino acids. V lost 3 bases and J lost 4; bases outside the gene matches: 5. CDR3 sequence (DNA): TGTGCCAGCAGTTTCCGGGACAGGGTGCCAGATACGCAGTATTTT. It codes for CASSFRDRVPDTQYF.

The gene calls are TRBV7-9 and TRBJ2-1, with 10 bases lining up with TRBD2. Germline trimming cut 6 bases from V and 6 bases from J; bases unmatched to any gene: 11. This CDR3 has 16 amino acids. Germline CDR1 SEHNR, CDR2 FQNEAQ (reference sequence). CDR3 sequence: CASRSPPSGSSNEQFF. CDR3 nucleotides: TGTGCCAGCAGATCCCCACCTAGCGGGAGTTCCAATGAGCAGTTCTTC.

CDR3: CASSPGGGYTF. CDR3 in DNA: TGTGCCAGCAGCCCCGGAGGTGGCTACACCTTC. The V gene is TRBV12-3 or TRBV12-4, the J gene TRBJ1-2; D is uncertain. CDR3 length equals 11 residues. Trimming shortened V by 6 bases and J by 7 bases, and 9 bases separated the two germline ends.

The chain carries TRBV19 and TRBJ2-6, with D maybe TRBD1 (5 bases). CDR3 length: 15 amino acids. V was cut by 4 bases and J by 0 bases, with 7 bases left in between. Germline V CDR1 and CDR2: LNHDA, SQIVND (reference sequence). This CDR3 reads CASSTDSSGANVLTF. The CDR3 DNA is TGTGCCAGTAGTACAGACAGCTCTGGGGCCAACGTCCTGACTTTC.

V and J are TRBV13 and TRBJ2-5; 8 bases line up with TRBD1. Germline V gene data show CDR1 as PRHDT and CDR2 as FYEKMQ (reference sequence). Trimming removed 5 bases from V and 5 bases from J; junction bases left unmatched: 4. This CDR3 is 13 amino acids long. The CDR3 DNA follows: TGTGCCAGCAGCACGGACAGGGCGGAGACCCAGTACTTC. Protein product: CASSTDRAETQYF.

The genes are TRBV28 and TRBJ2-6; the D is unclear. The germline V and J ends were trimmed by 6 bases and 0 bases, with 12 bases remaining between them. Germline CDR1 reads MDHEN; CDR2 reads SYDVKM. The CDR3 is 16 residues long. CDR3: CASRTLGLSGANVLTF. For the CDR3, the DNA is TGTGCCAGCAGGACCCTAGGCCTCTCTGGGGCCAACGTCCTGACTTTC.

V usage is TRBV7-9 and J usage is TRBJ2-1; TRBD2 matches 9 bases. CDR1 and CDR2 from the germline V gene are SEHNR and FQNEAQ (reference sequence). The CDR3 runs to 14 residues. The ends lost 3 bases at V and 6 bases at J; junction bases unmatched: 3. The DNA for the CDR3 is TGTGCCAGCAGCTTGGGTAGCGGGGGCAATGAGCAGTTCTTC. Translation gives CASSLGSGGNEQFF.

The chain has TRBV29-1 and TRBJ2-1; 8 positions match TRBD2. The germline gives CDR1 SQVTM, CDR2 ANQGSEA. This CDR3 is 18 amino acids long. J lost 1 base, V lost 7 bases, and 18 bases had no gene match. The chain's CDR3 is CSAQISGATIASYNEQFF. The DNA of the CDR3 is TGCAGCGCTCAAATTAGCGGGGCTACTATCGCTTCCTACAATGAGCAGTTCTTC.

The chain employs TRBV28 and TRBJ2-1, with 9 nucleotides matching TRBD1. The CDR3 is made up of 15 amino acids. V gave up 5 bases and J gave up 4 bases; unmatched junction bases: 6. The germline CDR1 and CDR2 sequences are MDHEN and SYDVKM. The CDR3 protein is CASSLGQGIYNEQFF. CDR3 in DNA: TGTGCCAGCAGTCTCGGACAGGGGATTTACAATGAGCAGTTCTTC.

V usage is TRBV28 and J usage is TRBJ2-7; maybe TRBD2 (5 bases). V lost 6 bases and J 0 bases, leaving 12 bases between the germline ends. Germline CDR1 reads MDHEN; CDR2 reads SYDVKM. The CDR3 contains 14 residues. CDR3 protein: CASRTPDFSYEQYF. As DNA, the CDR3 is TGTGCCAGCAGGACGCCGGACTTCTCCTACGAGCAGTACTTC.

The chain carries TRBV5-6 and TRBJ2-1, with D uncertain. CDR1 and CDR2 from the germline V gene are SGHDT and YYEEEE. Trimming removed 4 bases at V and 2 bases at J, with 10 bases between. The CDR3 contains 14 residues. The chain's CDR3 is CASSRSGAYNEQFF. The CDR3 nucleotides are TGTGCCAGCAGCCGATCTGGCGCCTACAATGAGCAGTTCTTC.

This clonotype has a single count. The chain uses TRBV3-1 and TRBJ1-2; 7 nucleotides line up with TRBD1. The CDR3 runs to 15 residues. Unmatched junction bases numbered 13, after V lost 5 bases and J lost 7 bases. Per germline, CDR1 LGHDT and CDR2 YNNKEL (reference sequence). The chain's CDR3 is CASSFPPGQLFGYTF. The CDR3 region has the DNA TGTGCCAGCAGCTTCCCCCCGGGACAGTTGTTTGGCTACACCTTC.

The chain employs TRBV5-4 and TRBJ2-1, with 9 bases matching TRBD1. Germline trimming cut 4 bases from V and 6 bases from J; bases unmatched to any gene: 2. Germline CDR1 SGHNT, CDR2 YYREEE (reference sequence). The CDR3 spans 13 residues. The CDR3 nucleotides read TGTGCCAGCAGCACGGGACAGGGCAATGAGCAGTTCTTC. Protein sequence: CASSTGQGNEQFF.

The chain links TRBV27 to TRBJ2-3; TRBD2 aligns across 12 bases. The CDR3 contains 17 residues. Trimming removed 6 bases from V and 4 bases from J; junction bases left unmatched: 11. Per the germline V gene, CDR1 is MNHEY and CDR2 is SMNVEV (reference sequence). The CDR3, as DNA: TGTGCCAGCAGCCTAGGGGCTAGCGGGAGGGGCGCAGATACGCAGTATTTT. Translated, it gives CASSLGASGRGADTQYF.

V is TRBV6-2 or TRBV6-3 and J is TRBJ2-7; weak D call: TRBD2 (5 bases). The CDR3 totals 16 residues. V was clipped by 5 bases and J by 0 bases, with 17 bases between them. In germline, CDR1 is MNHEY, CDR2 SVGEGT. This CDR3 reads CASSKYPSSPSYEQYF. The DNA of the CDR3 is TGTGCCAGCAGTAAATATCCTAGCAGCCCCTCCTACGAGCAGTACTTC.

This chain joins TRBV7-2 and TRBJ2-7; TRBD2 agrees at 12 bases. V gave up 5 bases and J gave up 3 bases; unmatched junction bases: 2. There are 14 residues in the CDR3. CDR1 SGHTA and CDR2 FQGNSA come from the germline V gene. CDR3 region: CASSELAGGYEQYF. Written as DNA, the CDR3 is TGTGCCAGCAGCGAACTAGCGGGAGGCTACGAGCAGTACTTC.

In DNA, the CDR3 is TGTGCCAGCAGCTTAGTGGTGGGCCTCTCCTACGAGCAGTACTTC. Amino acid sequence: CASSLVVGLSYEQYF. This chain connects TRBV7-2 to TRBJ2-7, with D unresolved. Trimming cost V 1 base and J 0 bases, with 10 bases left between them. There are 15 residues in the CDR3. From germline, CDR1 is SGHTA and CDR2 FQGNSA.

The CDR3 nucleotides are TGTGCCAGCAGTGGCACGGGCGTCCCCGGGGAGCTGTTTTTT. Amino acids: CASSGTGVPGELFF. The J gene is TRBJ2-2, the V gene TRBV25-1, with D unresolved. The V gene's germline CDR1 is MGHDK and CDR2 SYGVNS. The CDR3 contains 14 residues. Trimming cost V 4 bases and J 6 bases, with 12 bases left between them.